These 32 T cell receptor beta chains originate from one sample sequenced in a study of regulatory T cells in long-lasting Graves disease. The time point is: newly diagnosed GD, antithyroid drugs for less than 3 months. PBMC RNA was the source of the TCR library. Both iRepertoire HTBI primers and Arm-PCR of CDR3 regions were used to build the TCR beta libraries. MiXCR, applied by TCRdb to the multiplex PCR reads, yields one record per CDR3 protein. The sample lists 350,000 to 550,000 distinct CDR3 sequences, 12% to 15% occurring once. The data were also submitted as part of a second study, on T cells in Graves' hyperthyroidism and ophthalmopathy.

The sample in question was peripheral blood mononuclear cells (PBMCs), obtained at new diagnosis, from a patient treated with antithyroid drugs. These receptors were collected from a woman aged 50 to 65 with Graves disease.

Note on this clonotype: Given a much more abundant clone one base away, this may be a read error. The chain links TRBV28 to TRBJ2-3; 10 bases map to TRBD1. The germline CDR1 and CDR2 sequences are MDHEN and SYDVKM. V gave up 4 bases and J gave up 2 bases; unmatched junction bases: 6. This CDR3 contains 16 residues. This CDR3 is CASSSPGQGYTDTQYF. In DNA form, the CDR3 reads TGTGCCAGCAGTTCCCCGGGACAGGGGTACACAGATACGCAGTATTTT. Filled out from reference TRBV28 and TRBJ2-3, the complete variable domain reads DVKVTQSSRYLVKRTGEKVFLECVQDMDHENMFWYRQDPGLGLRLIYFSYDVKMKEKGDIPEGYSVSREKKERFSLILESASTNQTSMYLCASSSPGQGYTDTQYFGPGTRLTVL.

The rearrangement joins TRBV19 to TRBJ1-4; TRBD1 matches 7 bases. Germline CDR1 is LNHDA and CDR2 is SQIVND (reference sequence). This CDR3 contains 15 residues. Trimming took 2 bases from V and 4 from J; bases not matched to a gene: 4. CDR3 loop: CASSIRDSLNEKLFF. In DNA form, the CDR3 reads TGTGCCAGTAGTATAAGGGACAGCCTTAATGAAAAACTGTTTTTT.

This clonotype has at least ten counts. The chain uses TRBV2 and TRBJ1-1; possible D gene TRBD1, 6 bases. V lost 4 bases and J 0 bases, leaving 15 bases between the germline ends. The CDR3 has 16 amino acids. CDR1 and CDR2 (germline): SNHLY, FYNNEI. The CDR3 reads CASSVGGSLMNTEAFF. CDR3 DNA sequence: TGTGCCAGCAGTGTGGGGGGCTCACTAATGAACACTGAAGCTTTCTTT. Based on the CDR3 plus reference TRBV2 and TRBJ1-1, the full variable domain is EPEVTQTPSHQVTQMGQEVILRCVPISNHLYFYWYRQILGQKVEFLVSFYNNEISEKSEIFDDQFSVERPDGSNFTLKIRSTKLEDSAMYFCASSVGGSLMNTEAFFGQGTRLTVV.

Many counts were recorded for this clonotype. This chain uses TRBV24-1 with TRBJ2-7; 8 nucleotides line up with TRBD1. The CDR3 length is 14 residues. Germline values: CDR1 KGHDR, CDR2 SFDVKD. J lost 2 bases, V lost 7 bases, and 6 bases had no gene match. CDR3 sequence: CATSQDRAPYEQYF. CDR3 bases: TGTGCCACCAGCCAGGACAGGGCCCCCTACGAGCAGTACTTC.

This clonotype has only a few counts. The chain carries TRBV19 and TRBJ2-2; 14 bases are a match to TRBD2. Per germline, CDR1 LNHDA and CDR2 SQIVND (reference sequence). CDR3 length: 15 residues. The ends lost 10 bases at V and 6 bases at J; junction bases unmatched: 7. In DNA form, the CDR3 reads TGTGCCACCGCGACTAGCGGGAGGGCCGCCGGGGAGCTGTTTTTT. Encoded protein: CATATSGRAAGELFF.

This clonotype has at least ten counts. The chain employs TRBV29-1 and TRBJ1-1; D perhaps matches TRBD1 (5 bases). CDR3 length equals 14 residues. The germline CDR1 and CDR2 sequences are SQVTM and ANQGSEA. The germline V and J ends were trimmed by 1 base and 11 bases, with 20 bases remaining between them. The CDR3 coding sequence is TGCAGCGTTGAAGCCGGGGTGGGGGTTTCTTTGGCTTTCTTT. Translated: CSVEAGVGVSLAFF.

At least ten counts were recorded for this clonotype. The chain has TRBV6-1 and TRBJ1-1; D possibly corresponds to TRBD1 (5 bases). Germline CDR1 is MNHNS and CDR2 is SASEGT. There are 15 residues in the CDR3. V was cut by 2 bases and J by 4 bases, with 14 bases left in between. Here the CDR3 DNA reads TGTGCCAGCAGTGAACCAGGGCCTCTGCCCACTGAAGCTTTCTTT. It is translated as CASSEPGPLPTEAFF.

This clonotype was seen repeatedly, ten times or more. V gene TRBV28 combines with J gene TRBJ2-1, with 14 nucleotides matching TRBD2. CDR1 MDHEN and CDR2 SYDVKM come from the germline V gene. The length of the CDR3 is 19 residues. The V gene end was trimmed by 0 bases and the J gene end by 6 bases; junction bases not matched to a gene: 10. In nucleotides, the CDR3 is TGTGCCAGCAGTTTATGGGAACCGGGACTAGCGGGAGAAGGCAATGAGCAGTTCTTC. Translation: CASSLWEPGLAGEGNEQFF.

This chain links TRBV6-2 or TRBV6-3 with TRBJ1-5; a weak D match, TRBD1 (5 bases). The CDR3 extends over 17 amino acids. Looked up from germline, CDR1 is MNHEY and CDR2 is SVGEGT. Between the trimmed V and J ends, which lost 5 bases and 6 bases, there was a span of 23 bases. CDR3 nucleotide sequence: TGTGCCAGCAGTCCCGACCACTTTGGGGGAGGGCCTCAGCCCCAGCATTTT. Its translation: CASSPDHFGGGPQPQHF.

The chain couples TRBV20-1 to TRBJ2-1, with D hard to call. V dropped 4 bases and J dropped 0 bases, with 7 bases sitting between them. The CDR3 consists of 13 residues. CDR1 DFQATT and CDR2 SNEGSKA come from the germline V gene (reference sequence). CDR3 in DNA: TGCAGTGCTACCGAGTACTCCTACAATGAGCAGTTCTTC. Residues: CSATEYSYNEQFF.

This clonotype occurred a few times. CDR3 region: CASSVASSGGGELFF. Here the CDR3 DNA reads TGTGCCAGCAGCGTAGCTAGTAGCGGAGGCGGGGAGCTGTTTTTT. The chain combines TRBV9 with TRBJ2-2, with a tentative D call TRBD2 (6 bases). Germline-derived CDR1 and CDR2 are SGDLS and YYNGEE. The CDR3 runs to 15 residues. V lost 0 bases and J 7 bases, leaving 13 bases between the germline ends.

The V and J genes are TRBV3-1 and TRBJ2-5; D is perhaps TRBD2 (6 bases). CDR3 size: 14 residues. The V end was cut by 5 bases, the J end by 2 bases, with 12 bases between. Germline CDR1 and CDR2: LGHDT and YNNKEL (reference sequence). The CDR3 protein is CASSAPGEQETQYF. In DNA form, the CDR3 reads TGTGCCAGCAGCGCCCCGGGAGAACAAGAGACCCAGTACTTC.

This clonotype was seen only a few times. The chain combines TRBV28 with TRBJ1-6; maybe TRBD1 (6 bases). The germline CDR1 and CDR2 sequences are MDHEN and SYDVKM. CDR3 length: 15 amino acids. V was cut by 6 bases and J by 6 bases, with 15 bases left in between. CDR3 loop: CASSQVWGANSPLHF. CDR3 sequence (DNA): TGTGCCAGCAGCCAAGTATGGGGGGCTAATTCACCCCTCCACTTT.

Many counts were recorded for this clonotype. The rearrangement joins TRBV2 to TRBJ2-1, with D perhaps matching TRBD2 (7 bases). The germline gives CDR1 SNHLY, CDR2 FYNNEI. The CDR3 runs to 15 residues. The V and J ends lost 8 bases and 0 bases respectively, with 14 bases between them. CDR3 DNA sequence: TGTGCCAGCTGGGGGGGGCCTCCCTCCTACAATGAGCAGTTCTTC. Translated, it gives CASWGGPPSYNEQFF.

A few counts support this clonotype. The V gene is TRBV19, the J gene TRBJ1-4, with TRBD1 identical over 10 bases. Germline-derived CDR1 and CDR2 are LNHDA and SQIVND (reference sequence). CDR3 length: 14 residues. The V gene end was trimmed by 6 bases and the J gene end by 7 bases; junction bases not matched to a gene: 5. The CDR3 sequence: CASRPDRGSEKLFF. The CDR3 DNA sequence: TGTGCCAGTAGGCCGGACAGGGGGTCTGAAAAACTGTTTTTT.

The chain is built from TRBV6-2 or TRBV6-3 and TRBJ1-5; perhaps TRBD1 as D (6 bases). CDR1 is MNHEY and CDR2 is SVGEGT in the germline V gene. V lost 6 bases to trimming and J lost 0 bases, with 24 bases between them. The CDR3 has 19 residues. CDR3 amino acids: CASRGPLGGDYYSNQPQHF. DNA of the CDR3: TGTGCCAGCAGGGGCCCTTTGGGGGGCGACTATTATAGCAATCAGCCCCAGCATTTT.

This clonotype was counted between two and nine times. A far larger clone is off by one base, so a read error is likely. V usage is TRBV20-1 and J usage is TRBJ2-1; D is possibly TRBD1 (6 bases). Germline V CDR1 and CDR2: DFQATT, SNEGSKA (reference sequence). The V gene lost 1 base and the J gene lost 10 bases, with 11 bases spanning the gap. The CDR3 spans 12 residues. CDR3 in amino acids: CSARAGVSEQFF. CDR3 DNA: TGCAGTGCTAGAGCAGGGGTGTCCGAGCAGTTCTTC.

There are many counts of this clonotype. CDR3: CASSSGQGRGTEAFF. In DNA form, the CDR3 reads TGCGCCAGCAGCTCGGGACAGGGCCGTGGCACTGAAGCTTTCTTT. The gene calls are TRBV5-1 and TRBJ1-1; the match to TRBD1 covers 9 bases. The CDR3 runs to 15 residues. Germline V gene sequence: CDR1 SGHRS, CDR2 YFSETQ. The V gene end was trimmed by 3 bases and the J gene end by 4 bases; junction bases not matched to a gene: 7.

This CDR3 is CASSSRVGFTGELFF. The CDR3 coding sequence is TGTGCCAGCAGCTCCCGGGTGGGATTCACCGGGGAGCTGTTTTTT. This sequence joins TRBV11-2 and TRBJ2-2; D remains unclear. The CDR3 covers 15 residues. The germline V and J ends were trimmed by 4 bases and 4 bases, with 13 bases remaining between them. Germline V CDR1 and CDR2: SGHAT, FQNNGV.

In its sample, this clonotype was seen many times. The chain joins TRBV7-2 to TRBJ2-1, with 10 bases that match TRBD2. The CDR3 is 16 residues long. The V gene's germline CDR1 is SGHTA and CDR2 FQGNSA. V gave up 2 bases and J gave up 6 bases; unmatched junction bases: 7. CDR3 nucleotide sequence: TGTGCCAGCAGCTTACAAAGCGGGAGGGCGGGCAATGAGCAGTTCTTC. This sequence encodes CASSLQSGRAGNEQFF.

This clonotype has just a few counts. This chain uses TRBV19 with TRBJ1-6, with 8 bases that match TRBD1. Per the germline V gene, CDR1 is LNHDA and CDR2 is SQIVND (reference sequence). Losses at the gene ends were 5 bases for V and 7 bases for J; bases not matched to a gene: 7. This CDR3 region has 15 residues. As DNA, the CDR3 is TGTGCCAGTAGTGATCGGACAGGGTTAAATTCACCCCTCCACTTT. This sequence encodes CASSDRTGLNSPLHF.

The chain couples TRBV12-3 or TRBV12-4 to TRBJ2-5, with D perhaps assigned TRBD1 or TRBD2 (6 bases each). The CDR3 is 14 amino acids. The V gene lost 7 bases and the J gene lost 7 bases, with 19 bases spanning the gap. In DNA form, the CDR3 reads TGTGCCAGCACCTACGGGGGCCTTGGGGGGACCCAGTACTTC. Translating gives CASTYGGLGGTQYF.

This clonotype appeared many times. The J gene is TRBJ2-7, the V gene TRBV18, with 7 bases that match TRBD1. The germline V gene encodes CDR1 KGHSH and CDR2 LQKENI. The CDR3 spans 15 residues. V was pared by 1 base and J by 6 bases, with 9 bases of the junction left unmatched. CDR3 DNA sequence: TGTGCCAGCTCACCACGCGAGGGGGCGTCGGGCGAGCAGTACTTC. Amino acids: CASSPREGASGEQYF.

This clonotype was seen more than once but under ten times. The chain joins TRBV7-3 to TRBJ1-2; no firm D call. V shed 5 bases and J shed 8 bases, with 21 bases lying between them. This CDR3 has 15 amino acids. The germline V gene has CDR1 SGHTA and CDR2 FQGTGA. The CDR3 DNA reads TGTGCCAGCAGCCCCGGTCCGGAGGAACCTCAGGGCTACACCTTC. This sequence encodes CASSPGPEEPQGYTF.

Note on this clonotype: A much larger clone lies one base from this, so it may be a read error. V and J are TRBV11-2 and TRBJ1-6, with a weak D call TRBD1 (5 bases). From germline, CDR1 is SGHAT and CDR2 FQNNGV. This CDR3 region has 15 residues. Trimming removed 6 bases from V and 7 bases from J, with 16 bases in between. This chain's CDR3 is CASRRLTAGNSPLHF. The CDR3 DNA is TGTGCCAGCAGACGATTGACAGCGGGGAATTCACCCCTCCACTTT.

This clonotype was counted many times. The chain couples TRBV18 to TRBJ2-7; D possibly corresponds to TRBD1 (5 bases). Germline V lookup: CDR1 KGHSH, CDR2 LQKENI. The CDR3 is made up of 14 amino acids. With 0 bases removed from V and 4 bases from J, the gap between germline ends came to 10 bases. CDR3 bases: TGTGCCAGCTCACCACCCGGACATAAGTACGAGCAGTACTTC. Protein product: CASSPPGHKYEQYF.

This clonotype was observed at least ten times. The V and J genes are TRBV13 and TRBJ1-4; 7 bases match TRBD1. The CDR3 is made up of 15 amino acids. With V trimmed by 1 base and J by 7 bases, 6 bases remained unmatched. CDR1 is PRHDT, CDR2 FYEKMQ, per germline (reference sequence). The CDR3 region has the DNA TGTGCCAGCAGCTTAGCTGGAGGGGGCACTGAAAAACTGTTTTTT. Its protein product is CASSLAGGGTEKLFF.

This clonotype was seen ten or more times. The junction and the germline gene differ at one end; a read error may be behind it. This chain links TRBV29-1 with TRBJ2-1, with 14 positions matching TRBD2. CDR1 and CDR2 from the germline V gene are SQVTM and ANQGSEA. The CDR3 is made up of 15 amino acids. CDR3 DNA sequence: TGCAGCGTCGAAGGGACTAGCGGGAGAATCAATGAGCAGTTCTTC. Its protein product is CSVEGTSGRINEQFF.

This clonotype was picked up a small number of times. CDR3 coding DNA: TGTGCCAGCAGCGTAATGGGACAGGGTATAGGAAAGGAGGGCTACACCTTC. Residues: CASSVMGQGIGKEGYTF. The gene calls are TRBV9 and TRBJ1-2; TRBD1 matches 9 bases. The J segment lost 8 bases and the V segment lost 1 base, leaving 15 bases of the junction unmatched. This CDR3 contains 17 residues. Looked up from germline, CDR1 is SGDLS and CDR2 is YYNGEE.

The chain employs TRBV5-1 and TRBJ1-3; D not resolved. V shed 4 bases and J shed 0 bases, with 20 bases lying between them. Germline V gene data show CDR1 as SGHRS and CDR2 as YFSETQ. This CDR3 is 18 amino acids long. CDR3 in DNA: TGCGCCAGCAGCCCCACCCGCGCGGAGACCTACTCTGGAAACACCATATATTTT. Translated, it gives CASSPTRAETYSGNTIYF. The entire variable domain, with the rest obtained from reference TRBV5-1 and TRBJ1-3, is as follows: KAGVTQTPRYLIKTRGQQVTLSCSPISGHRSVSWYQQTPGQGLQFLFEYFSETQRNKGNFPGRFSGRQFSNSRSEMNVSTLELGDSALYLCASSPTRAETYSGNTIYFGEGSWLTVV.

Of note for this clonotype: A much larger clone sits a single nucleotide away, making a read error possible. This chain links TRBV7-6 with TRBJ2-5; a weak D match, TRBD2 (6 bases). Deletions cut 4 bases from V and 1 base from J, with 13 bases between. This CDR3 is 15 amino acids long. Germline CDR1 SGHVS, CDR2 FNYEAQ. CDR3 in DNA: TGTGCCAGCAGCTCAGGGTTGGAGGGCCAAGAGACCCAGTACTTC. It encodes CASSSGLEGQETQYF.

In its sample, this clonotype was seen many times. V is TRBV2 and J is TRBJ2-7; the match to TRBD2 covers 10 bases. Trimming at V came to 7 bases and at J to 0 bases, leaving 12 bases not matched to a gene. This CDR3 contains 17 residues. Germline V lookup: CDR1 SNHLY, CDR2 FYNNEI. The CDR3 reads CASMGWSSGRTSYEQYF. The DNA of the CDR3 is TGTGCCAGCATGGGTTGGTCTAGCGGGAGAACCTCCTACGAGCAGTACTTC.